The sequence of this T cell receptor (beta chain) was determined in a study of technical replicates of blood from several donors (TCRdb year 2017). Counted from cysteine to phenylalanine, this CDR3 has 14 amino acids. This entry keeps only the CDR3 DNA: 42 bases, framed from base 1. The germline V gene yields SQVTM for CDR1 and ANQGSEA for CDR2. Trimming at the junction amounts to 1 base on V and 6 bases on J, and the germline ends lie 15 bases apart. Libraries were constructed by the immunoSEQ multiplex PCR assay. The table was pulled from immuneACCESS by TCRdb, which kept in-frame rearrangements only. Such tables lose some clones; where checked, under half of the loss comes from unresolved V genes, and the rest has no known cause. The sample table records tens of thousands of clones; about 96% of these occur just once. The ten largest clones add up to about 0.37% of the sample. As concerns this clone: Its antigen remains undetermined. No per-base quality is available; no much larger clone lies one base away.

Sequences were obtained from T cells isolated from PBMCs. This TCR derives from a human donor in good health. The chain uses TRBV29-1 and TRBJ1-2, with no D gene named confidently. The DNA sequence follows: TGCAGCGTTGAAGTATGGCAGTCCGGGGATGGCTACACCTTC. This codes for CSVEVWQSGDGYTF.